This TCR beta chain was recorded in a study of T cell responses to AZD1222 COVID-19 vaccine. Regarding the study as a whole: Mapped onto spike, vaccine-associated CD4 TCRs spanned it and were dominant at 160-218 and 743-854. Clonal diversity was possibly underestimated, and the donors were mostly white British, with more females. Repertoire sampling happened only post peak T cell response.

As to this clone: Its antigen is currently unknown.

Some second doses came at about 4 weeks and others at about 12 weeks; these were pooled. Profiled with immunoSEQ multiplex PCR; TCRdb holds only in-frame clones, not every one. The sample lists around 150,000 clones; 85% to 95% were seen once. The input for sequencing was peripheral blood, taken 28 days after the second AZD1222 dose. The receptor was isolated from an adult who received the AZD1222 COVID-19 vaccine.

The CDR3 nucleotides are TGTGCCAGCAGCCGTAGCGGGGGGGTACCCAGGGCAAAATTCAATGAGCAGTTCTTC. It specifies CASSRSGGVPRAKFNEQFF. This rearrangement joins TRBV14 to TRBJ2-1, with 11 bases lining up with TRBD2. V dropped 4 bases and J dropped 6; count of bases not matched to a gene: 17. Per the germline V gene, CDR1 is SGHDN and CDR2 is FVKESK. The CDR3 has 19 residues.